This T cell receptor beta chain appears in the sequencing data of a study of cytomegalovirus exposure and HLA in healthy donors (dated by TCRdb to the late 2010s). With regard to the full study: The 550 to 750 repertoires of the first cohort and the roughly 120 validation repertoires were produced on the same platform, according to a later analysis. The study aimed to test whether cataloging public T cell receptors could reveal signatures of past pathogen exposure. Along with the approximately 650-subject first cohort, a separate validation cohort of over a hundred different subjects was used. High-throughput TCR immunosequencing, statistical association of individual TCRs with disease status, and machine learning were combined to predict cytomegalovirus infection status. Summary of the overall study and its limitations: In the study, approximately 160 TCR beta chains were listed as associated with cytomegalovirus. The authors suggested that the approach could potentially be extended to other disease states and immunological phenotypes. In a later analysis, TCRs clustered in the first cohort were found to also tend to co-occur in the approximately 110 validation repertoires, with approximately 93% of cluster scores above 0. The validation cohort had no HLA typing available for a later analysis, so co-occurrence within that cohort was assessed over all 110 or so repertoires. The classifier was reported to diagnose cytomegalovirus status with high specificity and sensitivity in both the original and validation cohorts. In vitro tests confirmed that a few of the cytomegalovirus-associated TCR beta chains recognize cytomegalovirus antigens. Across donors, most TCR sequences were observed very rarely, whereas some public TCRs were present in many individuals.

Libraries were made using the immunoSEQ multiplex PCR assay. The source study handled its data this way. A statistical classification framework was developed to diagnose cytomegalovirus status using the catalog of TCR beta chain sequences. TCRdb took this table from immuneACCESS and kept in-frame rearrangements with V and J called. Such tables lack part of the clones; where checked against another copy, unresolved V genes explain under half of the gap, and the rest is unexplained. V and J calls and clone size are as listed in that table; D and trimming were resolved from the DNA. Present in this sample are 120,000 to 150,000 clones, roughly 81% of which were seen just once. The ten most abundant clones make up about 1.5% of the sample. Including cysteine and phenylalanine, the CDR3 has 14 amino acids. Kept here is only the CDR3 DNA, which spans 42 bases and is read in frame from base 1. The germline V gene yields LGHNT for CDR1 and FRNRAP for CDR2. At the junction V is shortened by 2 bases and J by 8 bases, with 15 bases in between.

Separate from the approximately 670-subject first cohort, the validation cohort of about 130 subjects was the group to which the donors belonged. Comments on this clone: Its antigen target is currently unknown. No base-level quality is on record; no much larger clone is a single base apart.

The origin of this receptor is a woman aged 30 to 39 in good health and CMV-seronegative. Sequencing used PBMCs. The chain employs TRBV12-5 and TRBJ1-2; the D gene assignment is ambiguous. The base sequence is TGTGCTAGTGGTTTGTCCGCAACGGCAGGAGGCTACACCTTC. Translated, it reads CASGLSATAGGYTF.